This T cell receptor beta chain originates from a study of cytomegalovirus exposure and HLA in healthy donors. PCR involved 60 Vbeta and 13 Jbeta primers. Profiling relied on immunoSEQ multiplex PCR, and the TCRdb table lists in-frame clones only, not all of them. This table has about 180,000 clones, about 82% appearing once. The specimen sequenced was PBMCs. The sequence came from a man between 18 and 35 years old in good health and CMV-seronegative.

The CDR3 DNA is TGTGCCAGCTCACCGCCGGGATTAGCCTACGAGCAGTACTTC. Translated: CASSPPGLAYEQYF. The chain couples TRBV18 to TRBJ2-7; possibly TRBD2 for D (5 bases). V was clipped by 3 bases and J by 2 bases, with 11 bases between them. Germline V CDR1 and CDR2: KGHSH, LQKENI. This CDR3 spans 14 amino acids.